The 25 T cell receptor beta chains presented below share a single source sample, sequenced in a study of T cell responses to AZD1222 COVID-19 vaccine. Some clones are missing from TCRdb's copy, which holds only in-frame ones; the method was immunoSEQ multiplex PCR. In the table there are some 110,000 clones, approximately 90% of which are singletons. The source material was peripheral blood, sampled on day 0 of AZD1222 vaccination. The receptors come from an adult in good health.

J is TRBJ2-1 and V is TRBV18; 9 nucleotides line up with TRBD1. J was trimmed by 8 bases and V by 4 bases; bases with no gene match: 9. The CDR3 runs 15 residues. The germline gives CDR1 KGHSH, CDR2 LQKENI. For the CDR3, the DNA is TGTGCCAGCTCACTCGGAACAGGGGGCTTGGATGAGCAGTTCTTC. Its protein is CASSLGTGGLDEQFF.

The rearrangement joins TRBV2 to TRBJ1-2; 9 bases align to TRBD1. This CDR3 is built from 13 residues. Germline V gene sequence: CDR1 SNHLY, CDR2 FYNNEI. The junction had 5 bases not matched to a gene; V was cut back by 5 bases and J by 7 bases. CDR3 bases: TGTGCCAGCAGTCCGGGACAGGGATTTGGCTACACCTTC. This gives the protein CASSPGQGFGYTF.

The rearrangement joins TRBV19 to TRBJ1-6; D remains unclear. Germline lookup yields CDR1 LNHDA and CDR2 SQIVND (reference sequence). The CDR3 length is 15 residues. Trimming took off 3 bases at V and 7 bases at J, with 13 bases between the two ends. The CDR3 DNA reads as TGTGCCAGTAGTATCTCGTCAAGGAGGAATTCACCCCTCCACTTT. Amino acids: CASSISSRRNSPLHF.

The chain employs TRBV7-8 and TRBJ1-5, with 8 bases fitting TRBD1. This CDR3 has 18 amino acids. Trimming at V came to 4 bases and at J to 2 bases, leaving 13 bases not matched to a gene. Germline CDR1 SGHVS, CDR2 FQNEAQ. DNA of the CDR3: TGTGCCAGCAGCTCTCGGACAGGGCCCTTAGTGGGCAATCAGCCCCAGCATTTT. This translates into CASSSRTGPLVGNQPQHF.

The chain is built from TRBV2 and TRBJ2-4, with TRBD1 identical over 10 bases. The CDR3 consists of 17 residues. After removal of 6 bases from V and 1 base from J, the junction contained 9 bases not matched to a gene. Germline loops: CDR1 SNHLY, CDR2 FYNNEI. In DNA form, the CDR3 reads TGTGCCAGCAGACCGGGACAGGGGTTGTCCGCCAAAAACATTCAGTACTTC. Protein product: CASRPGQGLSAKNIQYF.

The genes are TRBV24-1 and TRBJ2-3, with D hard to call. Trimming left V 2 bases short and J 2 bases short, with 7 bases between. CDR1 and CDR2 (germline): KGHDR, SFDVKD. The CDR3 sequence is 14 residues long. CDR3 coding DNA: TGTGCCACCAGTGATTCCGAGTCCACAGATACGCAGTATTTT. Amino acid sequence: CATSDSESTDTQYF.

The chain is built from TRBV5-1 and TRBJ2-7; 7 nucleotides match TRBD2. Trimming at V came to 4 bases and at J to 1 base, leaving 8 bases not matched to a gene. This CDR3 region has 15 residues. Germline V gives CDR1 SGHRS, CDR2 YFSETQ. The CDR3 reads CASSGAGEGSYEQYF. In DNA, the CDR3 is TGCGCCAGCAGCGGGGCGGGGGAAGGATCCTACGAGCAGTACTTC.

This chain joins TRBV27 and TRBJ1-1, with D unclear. This CDR3 is built from 13 residues. Germline CDR1 is MNHEY and CDR2 is SMNVEV (reference sequence). The germline V and J ends were trimmed by 0 bases and 5 bases, with 7 bases remaining between them. The CDR3 DNA reads TGTGCCAGCAGTTTATCGAAGGTTACTGAAGCTTTCTTT. Translation gives CASSLSKVTEAFF.

The J gene is TRBJ2-5, the V gene TRBV30, with TRBD1 as a possible D gene (5 bases). The CDR3 is 13 residues long. Per germline, CDR1 GTSNPN and CDR2 SVGIG (reference sequence). V shed 3 bases and J shed 2 bases, with 10 bases lying between them. CDR3 DNA sequence: TGTGCCTGGAGCTCGGACATACAAGAGACCCAGTACTTC. Encoded protein: CAWSSDIQETQYF.

CDR3 protein: CASRELAGENNEQFF. As DNA, the CDR3 is TGTGCCAGCAGGGAACTAGCGGGGGAGAACAATGAGCAGTTCTTC. This rearrangement joins TRBV2 to TRBJ2-1; TRBD2 matches at 11 bases. This CDR3 contains 15 residues. V was clipped by 6 bases and J by 5 bases; unmatched bases: 6. Germline CDR1 SNHLY, CDR2 FYNNEI. The full variable domain, rest sourced from reference TRBV2 and TRBJ2-1, is EPEVTQTPSHQVTQMGQEVILRCVPISNHLYFYWYRQILGQKVEFLVSFYNNEISEKSEIFDDQFSVERPDGSNFTLKIRSTKLEDSAMYFCASRELAGENNEQFFGPGTRLTVL.

The V call is TRBV6-1, the J call TRBJ2-7; 7 positions agree with TRBD1. J was trimmed by 3 bases and V by 1 base; bases with no gene match: 15. Germline lookup yields CDR1 MNHNS and CDR2 SASEGT. CDR3 size: 18 residues. The CDR3 is CASSEVGSYRGPSYEQYF. CDR3 bases: TGTGCCAGCAGTGAAGTAGGATCTTACAGGGGACCAAGCTACGAGCAGTACTTC.

This sequence joins TRBV7-9 and TRBJ1-6; TRBD1 is a possible D gene (5 bases). Germline V gene sequence: CDR1 SEHNR, CDR2 FQNEAQ (reference sequence). The CDR3 has 15 residues. V lost 2 bases and J lost 8, with 13 bases in between. CDR3 in amino acids: CASSLTGPGDSPLHF. DNA of the CDR3: TGTGCCAGCAGCTTAACAGGCCCGGGCGATTCACCCCTCCACTTT.

This chain uses TRBV5-5 with TRBJ2-7; D gene ambiguous. This CDR3 has 13 residues. The germline CDR1 and CDR2 sequences are SGHKS and YYEKEE (reference sequence). Trimming removed 4 bases from V and 7 bases from J, with 15 bases in between. CDR3 region: CASSVGQGWEQYF. The CDR3 coding sequence is TGTGCCAGCAGCGTTGGCCAAGGTTGGGAGCAGTACTTC.

This chain uses TRBV10-2 with TRBJ2-3; 7 bases match TRBD2. V gave up 4 bases and J gave up 2 bases; unmatched junction bases: 6. Germline-derived CDR1 and CDR2 are WSHSY and SAAADI. There are 15 residues in the CDR3. The CDR3: CASSVGGSSTDTQYF. Here the CDR3 DNA reads TGCGCCAGCAGTGTCGGGGGGAGCTCCACAGATACGCAGTATTTT.

V usage is TRBV6-5 and J usage is TRBJ2-7; D not certain. The germline V gene has CDR1 MNHEY and CDR2 SVGAGI. The CDR3 runs 15 residues. Trimming took 2 bases from V and 2 from J, leaving 13 bases between them. The CDR3 region is CASSYLGRPTYEQYF. The CDR3 region has the DNA TGTGCCAGCAGTTACCTAGGGCGCCCTACCTACGAGCAGTACTTC.

V and J are TRBV5-6 and TRBJ1-5; 12 positions match TRBD1. CDR1 SGHDT and CDR2 YYEEEE come from the germline V gene. V was clipped by 1 base and J by 2 bases; unmatched bases: 7. The CDR3 spans 18 residues. CDR3 DNA: TGTGCCAGCAGCTTGACCGGGACAGGGGGCATGGGCAATCAGCCCCAGCATTTT. It translates to CASSLTGTGGMGNQPQHF. Full variable domain (missing parts from reference TRBV5-6 and TRBJ1-5): DAGVTQSPTHLIKTRGQQVTLRCSPKSGHDTVSWYQQALGQGPQFIFQYYEEEERQRGNFPDRFSGHQFPNYSSELNVNALLLGDSALYLCASSLTGTGGMGNQPQHFGDGTRLSIL.

This chain uses TRBV5-5 with TRBJ2-7; no firm D call. The length of the CDR3 is 11 residues. The V end was cut by 4 bases, the J end by 7 bases, with 9 bases between. CDR1 is SGHKS, CDR2 YYEKEE, per germline (reference sequence). The CDR3 nucleotides read TGTGCCAGCAGCCGAGGAACGGAGCAGTACTTC. Translation: CASSRGTEQYF.

This chain's CDR3 is CASSNPGQGANEQFF. CDR3 in DNA: TGCGCCAGCAGCAATCCGGGACAGGGGGCCAATGAGCAGTTCTTC. This chain joins TRBV5-1 and TRBJ2-1, with 12 bases matching TRBD1. This CDR3 is 15 amino acids long. The V segment lost 4 bases and the J segment 6 bases; nucleotides outside the gene matches: 5. Germline lookup yields CDR1 SGHRS and CDR2 YFSETQ.

V gene TRBV3-1 (or the pseudogene TRBV3-2) combines with J gene TRBJ2-4, with D perhaps assigned TRBD1 or TRBD2 (5 bases each). The CDR3 spans 16 residues. Germline CDR1 is LGHDT and CDR2 is YNNKEL (reference sequence). Trimming pared 8 bases from V and 3 bases from J, leaving 20 bases between. The CDR3 nucleotides are TGTGCCAGCTCCGACACCGCAAATGGGGGCAAAAACATTCAGTACTTC. Translated, it gives CASSDTANGGKNIQYF.

The chain couples TRBV11-3 to TRBJ2-7; 7 positions agree with TRBD1. The CDR3 loop spans 14 amino acids. V shed 0 bases and J 4 bases; nucleotides not matched to a gene: 3. Germline lookup yields CDR1 SGHNT and CDR2 YENEEA. In DNA form, the CDR3 reads TGTGCCAGCAGCTTAGACAGGGGGTCATACGAGCAGTACTTC. Translated: CASSLDRGSYEQYF. Based on the CDR3 plus reference TRBV11-3 and TRBJ2-7, the full variable domain is EAGVVQSPRYKIIEKKQPVAFWCNPISGHNTLYWYLQNLGQGPELLIRYENEEAVDDSQLPKDRFSAERLKGVDSTLKIQPAELGDSAVYLCASSLDRGSYEQYFGPGTRLTVT.

This clone is medium-sized in the sample. This rearrangement joins TRBV11-2 to TRBJ1-1; D perhaps matches TRBD1 (6 bases). Germline values: CDR1 SGHAT, CDR2 FQNNGV. V gave up 1 base and J gave up 5 bases, with 11 bases separating them. The CDR3 contains 14 residues. For the CDR3, the DNA is TGTGCCAGCAGCTTAGGAGGGGGAAATACTGAAGCTTTCTTT. This gives the protein CASSLGGGNTEAFF. The full variable domain, rest sourced from reference TRBV11-2 and TRBJ1-1, is EAGVAQSPRYKIIEKRQSVAFWCNPISGHATLYWYQQILGQGPKLLIQFQNNGVVDDSQLPKDRFSAERLKGVDSTLKIQPAKLEDSAVYLCASSLGGGNTEAFFGQGTRLTVV.

The chain combines TRBV7-2 with TRBJ2-7; D possibly corresponds to TRBD1 (5 bases). The CDR3 has 16 amino acids. Trimming cost V 4 bases and J 1 base, with 17 bases left between them. Germline CDR1 and CDR2: SGHTA and FQGNSA. The CDR3 reads CASSSYPLTGSYEQYF. The CDR3 DNA is TGTGCCAGCAGCTCATACCCACTAACAGGATCCTACGAGCAGTACTTC. Full variable domain (rest looked up from reference TRBV7-2 and TRBJ2-7): GAGVSQSPSNKVTEKGKDVELRCDPISGHTALYWYRQSLGQGLEFLIYFQGNSAPDKSGLPSDRFSAERTGGSVSTLTIQRTQQEDSAVYLCASSSYPLTGSYEQYFGPGTRLTVT.

The chain employs TRBV30 and TRBJ2-7; 9 bases fit TRBD2. The CDR3 runs to 13 residues. The ends lost 8 bases at V and 4 bases at J; junction bases unmatched: 9. Germline V lookup: CDR1 GTSNPN, CDR2 SVGIG (reference sequence). The CDR3 DNA reads TGTGCCGCCAGAGCGGGGGGTGTTTACGAGCAGTACTTC. This gives the protein CAARAGGVYEQYF.

The chain couples TRBV7-9 to TRBJ1-2; no reliable D call. The V gene lost 6 bases and the J gene lost 0 bases, with 2 bases spanning the gap. The CDR3 runs to 11 residues. CDR1 is SEHNR and CDR2 is FQNEAQ in the germline V gene (reference sequence). The CDR3 bases are TGTGCCAGCAGTACTAACTATGGCTACACCTTC. It is translated as CASSTNYGYTF.

This chain uses TRBV5-4 with TRBJ1-2; 8 bases fit TRBD1. V was clipped by 1 base and J by 3 bases; unmatched bases: 2. The CDR3 spans 14 residues. Germline assignment: CDR1 SGHNT and CDR2 YYREEE (reference sequence). DNA for the CDR3: TGTGCCAGCAGCTTGTCGACAGGGGACTATGGCTACACCTTC. Protein product: CASSLSTGDYGYTF.